This T cell receptor (beta chain) was observed in a study of shared clonotypes between healthy human individuals. There are 15 residues in the CDR3. Sequencing was performed with immunoSEQ multiplex PCR; in TCRdb, only in-frame clones are kept and a portion is missing. The data hold over a million clones, with approximately 80% observed a single time. This TCR derives from a man aged 18 to 30 in good health. Some clones in this sample may be carry-over from other donors' samples. The sequenced sample was memory CD4+ T cells from PBMCs. Subset given: CD45RA-negative fraction. The chain has TRBV21-1 and TRBJ1-1; the D segment call TRBD1 is taken from the table without a DNA check. TRBV21-1 is termed a pseudogene. Written as DNA, the CDR3 is TGTGCCAGCAACCAATTCCTTCAGGGCAGCACTGAAGCTTTCTTT. Amino acid sequence: CASNQFLQGSTEAFF.